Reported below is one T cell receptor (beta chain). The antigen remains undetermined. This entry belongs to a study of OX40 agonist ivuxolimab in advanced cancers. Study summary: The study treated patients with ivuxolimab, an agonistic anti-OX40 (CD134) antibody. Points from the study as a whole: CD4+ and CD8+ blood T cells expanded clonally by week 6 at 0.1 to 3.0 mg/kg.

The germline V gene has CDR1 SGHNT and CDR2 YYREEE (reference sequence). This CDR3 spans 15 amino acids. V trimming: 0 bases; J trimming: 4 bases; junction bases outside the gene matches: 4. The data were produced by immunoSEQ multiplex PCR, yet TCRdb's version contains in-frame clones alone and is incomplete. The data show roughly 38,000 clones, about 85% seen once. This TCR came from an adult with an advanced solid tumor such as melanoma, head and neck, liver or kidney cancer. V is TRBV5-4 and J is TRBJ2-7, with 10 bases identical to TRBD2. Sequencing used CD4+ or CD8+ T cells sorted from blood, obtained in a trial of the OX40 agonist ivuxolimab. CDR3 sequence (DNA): TGTGCCAGCAGCTTGGGGCTAGCGGGAGTGTACGAGCAGTACTTC. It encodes CASSLGLAGVYEQYF. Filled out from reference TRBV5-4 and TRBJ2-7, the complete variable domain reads ETGVTQSPTHLIKTRGQQVTLRCSSQSGHNTVSWYQQALGQGPQFIFQYYREEENGRGNFPPRFSGLQFPNYSSELNVNALELDDSALYLCASSLGLAGVYEQYFGPGTRLTVT.